These 24 T cell receptor beta chains were sequenced from one sample in a study of cytomegalovirus exposure and HLA in healthy donors. Generated by immunoSEQ multiplex PCR, the TCRdb table keeps only in-frame clones and is missing some. The data hold 150,000 to 200,000 clones, with 95% to 96% observed a single time. The sequenced sample was PBMCs. The receptors derive from a woman between 18 and 30 years old in good health and CMV-seronegative.

The rearrangement uses TRBV27 and TRBJ2-7; 7 bases match TRBD1. CDR1 and CDR2 from the germline V gene are MNHEY and SMNVEV (reference sequence). J was trimmed by 7 bases and V by 6 bases; bases with no gene match: 6. This CDR3 has 12 amino acids. The CDR3 loop reads CASRGQTGEQYF. CDR3 coding DNA: TGTGCCAGCAGGGGACAGACGGGAGAGCAGTACTTC.

The V call is TRBV7-3, the J call TRBJ2-7, with 9 bases identical to TRBD2. The ends lost 3 bases at V and 6 bases at J; junction bases unmatched: 6. Germline assignment: CDR1 SGHTA and CDR2 FQGTGA. This CDR3 contains 14 residues. CDR3 DNA: TGTGCCAGCAGCTTTAATAGCGGGGGAGTCGAGCAGTACTTC. This sequence encodes CASSFNSGGVEQYF.

This clone is a singleton in its sample. The rearrangement joins TRBV7-2 to TRBJ1-3; 9 bases align to TRBD1. Germline values: CDR1 SGHTA, CDR2 FQGNSA. CDR3 length: 15 amino acids. With V trimmed by 2 bases and J by 3 bases, 2 bases remained unmatched. Here the CDR3 reads CASSLNRGLGNTIYF. As DNA, the CDR3 is TGTGCCAGCAGCTTAAACAGGGGGCTTGGAAACACCATATATTTT.

This clone was recorded once. The chain uses TRBV27 and TRBJ1-5; the D gene is possibly TRBD1 (6 bases). V gave up 6 bases and J gave up 4 bases, with 19 bases separating them. The CDR3 is 16 amino acids. Germline assignment: CDR1 MNHEY and CDR2 SMNVEV (reference sequence). The CDR3 coding sequence is TGTGCCAGCAGCCCACCTCCGGGACAACCGAATCAGCCCCAGCATTTT. Its protein product is CASSPPPGQPNQPQHF.

The rearrangement joins TRBV5-1 to TRBJ1-1; TRBD1 matches at 7 bases. This CDR3 region has 13 residues. The junction had 7 bases not matched to a gene; V was cut back by 4 bases and J by 7 bases. CDR1 is SGHRS and CDR2 is YFSETQ in the germline V gene. This chain's CDR3 is CASSPTGVVEAFF. The CDR3 bases are TGCGCCAGCAGCCCTACAGGGGTGGTTGAAGCTTTCTTT.

The rearrangement links TRBV10-1 to TRBJ2-4; TRBD1 aligns across 7 bases. This CDR3 comprises 15 residues. The junction had 8 bases not matched to a gene; V was cut back by 9 bases and J by 0 bases. CDR1 and CDR2 (germline): WNHNN, SYGVQD (reference sequence). The CDR3 is CARLRDSLAKNIQYF. The CDR3 DNA sequence: TGCGCCAGACTCCGGGACAGCTTAGCCAAAAACATTCAGTACTTC.

V usage is TRBV5-1 and J usage is TRBJ2-2; weak D call: TRBD2 (6 bases). The length of the CDR3 is 19 residues. The germline CDR1 and CDR2 sequences are SGHRS and YFSETQ. V was pared by 4 bases and J by 2 bases, with 24 bases between. The CDR3 loop is CASSPTRDSLQYNTGELFF. The CDR3 nucleotides read TGCGCCAGCAGCCCGACCCGGGACTCACTCCAATATAACACCGGGGAGCTGTTTTTT.

This sequence joins TRBV5-4 and TRBJ1-4; possibly TRBD1 for D (5 bases). Looked up from germline, CDR1 is SGHNT and CDR2 is YYREEE (reference sequence). V was clipped by 1 base and J by 6 bases, with 7 bases between them. This CDR3 is built from 13 residues. The CDR3 sequence is CASSLRGDEKLFF. In nucleotides, the CDR3 is TGTGCCAGCAGCTTGCGGGGGGATGAAAAACTGTTTTTT.

The V gene is TRBV19, the J gene TRBJ2-3; D is possibly TRBD2 (5 bases). Deletions cut 2 bases from V and 5 bases from J, with 14 bases between. The CDR3 has 15 amino acids. CDR1 and CDR2 from the germline V gene are LNHDA and SQIVND (reference sequence). The CDR3 DNA reads as TGTGCCAGTAGTATAACGGGAACAAAAAAAGATACGCAGTATTTT. It codes for CASSITGTKKDTQYF.

The chain is built from TRBV7-3 and TRBJ2-2; D not certain. V was trimmed by 5 bases and J by 0 bases, leaving 4 bases between them. Germline V gene sequence: CDR1 SGHTA, CDR2 FQGTGA. The CDR3 consists of 13 residues. CDR3: CASSPTNTGELFF. The CDR3 region has the DNA TGTGCCAGCAGCCCAACGAACACCGGGGAGCTGTTTTTT.

The chain is built from TRBV9 and TRBJ1-1, with D possibly matching TRBD1 (6 bases). Trimming took 0 bases from V and 5 from J, leaving 17 bases between them. Germline assignment: CDR1 SGDLS and CDR2 YYNGEE. This CDR3 contains 16 residues. CDR3 in amino acids: CASSVEVIGGWTEAFF. The CDR3 DNA sequence: TGTGCCAGCAGCGTAGAAGTCATTGGGGGCTGGACTGAAGCTTTCTTT. Full variable domain (outside the CDR3, taken from reference TRBV9 and TRBJ1-1): DSGVTQTPKHLITATGQRVTLRCSPRSGDLSVYWYQQSLDQGLQFLIQYYNGEERAKGNILERFSAQQFPDLHSELNLSSLELGDSALYFCASSVEVIGGWTEAFFGQGTRLTVV.

The chain combines TRBV7-2 with TRBJ1-1; D is ambiguous. The CDR3 totals 15 residues. V shed 2 bases and J shed 3 bases, with 13 bases lying between them. The germline CDR1 and CDR2 sequences are SGHTA and FQGNSA. CDR3 nucleotides: TGTGCCAGCAGCTTAACCTCAACCGGTGACACTGAAGCTTTCTTT. Protein sequence: CASSLTSTGDTEAFF.

This chain joins TRBV5-1 and TRBJ1-1; tentatively, D is TRBD1 (6 bases). Germline V gives CDR1 SGHRS, CDR2 YFSETQ. V was shortened by 4 bases and J by 1 base, with 14 bases between the two germline ends. The CDR3 spans 15 residues. The CDR3 DNA is TGCGCCAGCAGCCCGACGACAGGTCCGAACACTGAAGCTTTCTTT. It yields the protein CASSPTTGPNTEAFF. Full variable domain (outside the CDR3, taken from reference TRBV5-1 and TRBJ1-1): KAGVTQTPRYLIKTRGQQVTLSCSPISGHRSVSWYQQTPGQGLQFLFEYFSETQRNKGNFPGRFSGRQFSNSRSEMNVSTLELGDSALYLCASSPTTGPNTEAFFGQGTRLTVV.

The gene calls are TRBV5-1 and TRBJ2-3; 9 nucleotides line up with TRBD2. The CDR3 extends over 15 amino acids. V shed 4 bases, J shed 2 bases, and the junction held 5 bases outside the gene matches. Germline values: CDR1 SGHRS, CDR2 YFSETQ. The chain's CDR3 is CASSIAGAATDTQYF. For the CDR3, the DNA is TGCGCCAGCAGCATAGCGGGGGCCGCCACAGATACGCAGTATTTT.

V usage is TRBV7-8 and J usage is TRBJ2-1; 7 nucleotides match TRBD2. This CDR3 comprises 13 residues. The junction had 2 bases not matched to a gene; V was cut back by 1 base and J by 8 bases. Germline V gene lookup returns CDR1 SGHVS and CDR2 FQNEAQ. Here the CDR3 reads CASSLGGGDEQFF. CDR3 nucleotides: TGTGCCAGCAGCTTAGGGGGGGGAGATGAGCAGTTCTTC.

V is TRBV7-2 and J is TRBJ2-7; 8 positions match TRBD1. The CDR3 has 13 amino acids. J lost 7 bases, V lost 3 bases, and 5 bases had no gene match. Per the germline V gene, CDR1 is SGHTA and CDR2 is FQGNSA. In DNA form, the CDR3 reads TGTGCCAGCAGCTTTACAGGGGGTGGAGAGCAGTACTTC. Translated: CASSFTGGGEQYF.

This rearrangement joins TRBV5-1 to TRBJ2-3; TRBD1 matches at 10 bases. CDR3 length: 16 residues. Per germline, CDR1 SGHRS and CDR2 YFSETQ. V shed 5 bases and J 4 bases; nucleotides not matched to a gene: 10. CDR3 DNA sequence: TGCGCCAGCAGACAGGGCGGGACAGGGGTCCCAGATACGCAGTATTTT. It translates to CASRQGGTGVPDTQYF. Together with reference TRBV5-1 and TRBJ2-3, the CDR3 gives the full variable domain: KAGVTQTPRYLIKTRGQQVTLSCSPISGHRSVSWYQQTPGQGLQFLFEYFSETQRNKGNFPGRFSGRQFSNSRSEMNVSTLELGDSALYLCASRQGGTGVPDTQYFGPGTRLTVL.

The V and J genes are TRBV21-1 and TRBJ1-2; the listed D gene, TRBD1, was not tested against the DNA. TRBV21-1 is annotated as a pseudogene. The CDR3 has 17 amino acids. CDR3 sequence (DNA): TGTGCCAGCAGCAAAGACAGGGGGCCTCATCCGAACTATGGCTACACCTTC. Amino acids: CASSKDRGPHPNYGYTF.

This sequence joins TRBV14 and TRBJ1-6; D call uncertain. The CDR3 has 12 residues. Germline V CDR1 and CDR2: SGHDN, FVKESK. Trimming removed 4 bases from V and 7 bases from J, with 5 bases in between. CDR3 protein: CASSLLNSPLHF. DNA of the CDR3: TGTGCCAGCAGCCTATTGAATTCACCCCTCCACTTT.

The chain has TRBV19 and TRBJ1-1; 7 positions match TRBD1. Losses at the gene ends were 6 bases for V and 0 bases for J; bases not matched to a gene: 10. Germline assignment: CDR1 LNHDA and CDR2 SQIVND (reference sequence). The CDR3 extends over 16 amino acids. DNA of the CDR3: TGTGCCAGTAGGACTCGACAGGGCCCCATGAACACTGAAGCTTTCTTT. Translating gives CASRTRQGPMNTEAFF.

In regard to this clone: At one of its ends the junction is not consistent with the germline gene, which may arise from a read error. The chain's CDR3 is CASSFDRGETQYF. For the CDR3, the DNA is TGTGCTAGCAGCTTTGACAGGGGTGAGACCCAGTACTTC. This rearrangement joins TRBV7-7 to TRBJ2-5; 8 bases are shared with TRBD1. CDR3 length: 13 amino acids. Germline V lookup: CDR1 SSHAT, CDR2 FNYEAQ (reference sequence).

The rearrangement joins TRBV7-8 to TRBJ1-3; D perhaps matches TRBD1 (6 bases). The CDR3 consists of 16 residues. Trimming cost V 7 bases and J 0 bases, with 16 bases left between them. Per the germline V gene, CDR1 is SGHVS and CDR2 is FQNEAQ. This chain's CDR3 is CASTVQGFGSGNTIYF. For the CDR3, the DNA is TGTGCCAGCACCGTACAGGGATTTGGCTCTGGAAACACCATATATTTT.

J is TRBJ1-4 and V is TRBV5-1; 7 nucleotides match TRBD1. J gave up 6 bases and V 7 bases, and 6 bases lay outside the gene matches. The CDR3 length is 13 residues. Germline CDR1 is SGHRS and CDR2 is YFSETQ. CDR3 sequence: CASGTATDEKLFF. The DNA of the CDR3 is TGCGCCAGCGGGACAGCGACCGATGAAAAACTGTTTTTT.

The chain combines TRBV5-1 with TRBJ2-7; the match to TRBD1 covers 8 bases. The CDR3 runs 13 residues. Germline V gives CDR1 SGHRS, CDR2 YFSETQ. V shed 7 bases, J shed 10 bases, and the junction held 13 bases outside the gene matches. In DNA, the CDR3 is TGCGCCAGCGCAGGACAGGGCCTACTAGAACAGTACTTC. Its translation: CASAGQGLLEQYF.